Listed below are T cell receptor beta chains from one sample, sequenced in a study of cytomegalovirus exposure and HLA in healthy donors. The repertoire was sequenced with immunoSEQ multiplex PCR; TCRdb's copy has only in-frame clones and lacks some. This table holds more than 150,000 clones, 84% found once. The sequencing input was PBMCs. All receptors come from a man in his late teens or twenties in good health and CMV-seropositive. CDR3s include the opening cysteine and the closing phenylalanine or tryptophan. The order of the fields is CDR3 protein, J gene, V gene, clone size. Clone size appears in some rows only: once, few, many, or a class for an expanded clone.

CASSAGQGGITGELFF TRBJ2-2 TRBV9 NA
CASSDSRAGAHNEQFF TRBJ2-1 TRBV6-4 NA
CASSGSGTKPGGYTF TRBJ1-2 TRBV5-4 NA
CASSLAGEQFF TRBJ2-1 TRBV5-1 NA
CASSVGLRDRQYF TRBJ2-7 TRBV9 NA
CASSEPRLSQHF TRBJ1-5 TRBV6-1 NA
CASSARDRVYYGYTF TRBJ1-2 TRBV6-1 NA
CASSPTGAGETQYF TRBJ2-5 TRBV18 NA
CASNTDNTEAFF TRBJ1-1 TRBV2 NA
CAISGLAGAGELFF TRBJ2-2 TRBV10-3 NA
CASSVAQTNEKLFF TRBJ1-4 TRBV9 NA
CASSLGGQGREEQYF TRBJ2-7 TRBV7-9 few
CAWSRTGVGQPQHF TRBJ1-5 TRBV30 NA
CASSGGLVPRSYEQYF TRBJ2-7 TRBV9 NA
CATWAPNEKLFF TRBJ1-4 TRBV28 NA
CASSEMVAYGYTF TRBJ1-2 TRBV7-3 NA
CASSQEGNSGPYEQYF TRBJ2-7 TRBV4-1 NA
CAGCGQLNTEAFF TRBJ1-1 TRBV7-9 NA
CASSRQGGPMSQHF TRBJ1-5 TRBV28 NA
CSVEDRGTVPEAFF TRBJ1-1 TRBV29-1 NA
CASSRDSTEQYF TRBJ2-7 TRBV28 NA
CAWSVRSGTSGGEQFF TRBJ2-1 TRBV30 few
CASSFFGSSYNEQFF TRBJ2-1 TRBV28 NA
CASARGYYEQYF TRBJ2-7 TRBV6-5 NA
CSVRTGGADQPQHF TRBJ1-5 TRBV29-1 NA
CASSPRQGGGETQYF TRBJ2-5 TRBV19 NA
CASSYSGLKGEQYF TRBJ2-7 TRBV6-5 NA
CASRRGYQETQYF TRBJ2-5 TRBV7-6 NA